The 12 T cell receptor beta chains presented below share a single source sample, sequenced in a study of blood T cell repertoires in COVID-19. Libraries were prepared by immunoSEQ multiplex PCR; TCRdb keeps only in-frame clonotypes and omits some of them. The table includes 250,000 to 400,000 clones, around 86% detected once. Sample: PBMCs or T cells enriched from blood (not recorded which). All receptors come from a man aged 60-69 years who had recovered from COVID-19.

The V gene is TRBV6-1, the J gene TRBJ1-2, with TRBD1 matching 7 bases. The CDR3 has 15 amino acids. After removal of 3 bases from V and 2 bases from J, the junction contained 6 bases not matched to a gene. Per germline, CDR1 MNHNS and CDR2 SASEGT. Here the CDR3 reads CASSDGTVGNYGYTF. CDR3 bases: TGTGCCAGCAGTGACGGGACAGTAGGAAACTATGGCTACACCTTC.

The chain uses TRBV2 and TRBJ2-2, with 8 bases that match TRBD2. The CDR3 has 16 amino acids. Trimming at V came to 8 bases and at J to 1 base, leaving 9 bases not matched to a gene. CDR1 is SNHLY, CDR2 FYNNEI, per germline. CDR3 nucleotide sequence: TGTGCCAGCCGAAGAGAGCTAGCGGGGAACACCGGGGAGCTGTTTTTT. It codes for CASRRELAGNTGELFF.

The chain has TRBV7-3 and TRBJ2-2, with D tentatively TRBD2 (7 bases). The CDR3 loop spans 16 amino acids. Germline loops: CDR1 SGHTA, CDR2 FQGTGA. V lost 5 bases and J lost 6, with 19 bases in between. The CDR3 region has the DNA TGTGCCAGCAGCCCAATGGAGGCGGGGGCATCCGGGGAGCTGTTTTTT. This gives the protein CASSPMEAGASGELFF.

CDR3 nucleotide sequence: TGCGCCAGCAGCCTCCGTCGAGAGACCCAGTACTTC. It yields the protein CASSLRRETQYF. The chain couples TRBV5-1 to TRBJ2-5; D gene unclear. V was trimmed by 4 bases and J by 4 bases, leaving 8 bases between them. The length of the CDR3 is 12 residues. Germline loops: CDR1 SGHRS, CDR2 YFSETQ.

V gene TRBV11-2 combines with J gene TRBJ2-7; no firm D call. Deletions cut 5 bases from V and 0 bases from J, with 5 bases between. The CDR3 spans 12 residues. Germline CDR1 reads SGHAT; CDR2 reads FQNNGV. Written as DNA, the CDR3 is TGTGCCAGCAGCCTAAGCTCCTACGAGCAGTACTTC. It specifies CASSLSSYEQYF.

The J gene is TRBJ1-2, the V gene TRBV6-2 or TRBV6-3; D might be TRBD1 (5 bases). CDR3 length: 16 residues. Germline V gene sequence: CDR1 MNHEY, CDR2 SVGEGT. Trimming took 2 bases from V and 8 from J, leaving 21 bases between them. CDR3 sequence (DNA): TGTGCCAGCAGTTACCCCTCTTCCGGGACTACTGGGGGCTACACCTTC. Translation gives CASSYPSSGTTGGYTF.

This chain uses TRBV5-1 with TRBJ1-4; D gene ambiguous. The germline CDR1 and CDR2 sequences are SGHRS and YFSETQ. V lost 0 bases and J lost 8, with 11 bases in between. CDR3 length equals 14 residues. The CDR3 sequence: CASSLGPEEEKLFF. CDR3 in DNA: TGCGCCAGCAGCTTGGGACCCGAGGAGGAAAAACTGTTTTTT. The complete variable domain, with remaining parts taken from reference TRBV5-1 and TRBJ1-4, reads KAGVTQTPRYLIKTRGQQVTLSCSPISGHRSVSWYQQTPGQGLQFLFEYFSETQRNKGNFPGRFSGRQFSNSRSEMNVSTLELGDSALYLCASSLGPEEEKLFFGSGTQLSVL.

The chain couples TRBV9 to TRBJ2-1; TRBD1 aligns across 10 bases. CDR1 and CDR2 from the germline V gene are SGDLS and YYNGEE. The CDR3 has 15 amino acids. The trim removed 4 bases at V and 5 bases at J, leaving 6 bases unmatched. CDR3 protein: CASSPRDRGHNEQFF. In nucleotides, the CDR3 is TGTGCCAGCAGCCCGCGGGACAGGGGCCACAATGAGCAGTTCTTC.

The gene calls are TRBV3-1 (or the pseudogene TRBV3-2) and TRBJ2-2; a possible D gene is TRBD2 (6 bases). The germline gives CDR1 LGHDT, CDR2 YNNKEL (reference sequence). V was cut by 6 bases and J by 5 bases, with 13 bases left in between. The CDR3 sequence is 14 residues long. The CDR3 loop is CASSLSGTTGELFF. The CDR3 nucleotides are TGTGCCAGCAGTCTTAGCGGAACGACCGGGGAGCTGTTTTTT.

This chain uses TRBV3-1 (or the pseudogene TRBV3-2) with TRBJ1-6; 9 bases align to TRBD1. The CDR3 is 16 amino acids. Looked up from germline, CDR1 is LGHDT and CDR2 is YNNKEL (reference sequence). V lost 6 bases to trimming and J lost 8 bases; unmatched junction nucleotides: 11. This CDR3 reads CASSTIPGTGHSPLHF. CDR3 in DNA: TGTGCCAGCAGTACAATCCCCGGGACAGGGCATTCACCCCTCCACTTT.

V usage is TRBV5-4 and J usage is TRBJ1-2, with 8 bases identical to TRBD1. CDR3 length: 16 residues. The V gene end was trimmed by 3 bases and the J gene end by 2 bases; junction bases not matched to a gene: 9. The germline CDR1 and CDR2 sequences are SGHNT and YYREEE (reference sequence). The CDR3 spells CASSSKSRQGNYGYTF. CDR3 nucleotides: TGTGCCAGCAGCTCAAAATCCCGACAGGGGAACTATGGCTACACCTTC. The variable domain in full, completed from reference TRBV5-4 and TRBJ1-2, reads ETGVTQSPTHLIKTRGQQVTLRCSSQSGHNTVSWYQQALGQGPQFIFQYYREEENGRGNFPPRFSGLQFPNYSSELNVNALELDDSALYLCASSSKSRQGNYGYTFGSGTRLTVV.

The V gene is TRBV14, the J gene TRBJ1-2; possibly TRBD1 for D (5 bases). Germline values: CDR1 SGHDN, CDR2 FVKESK. V gave up 1 base and J gave up 6 bases, with 9 bases separating them. This CDR3 contains 13 residues. CDR3: CASSQARADGYTF. The CDR3, as DNA: TGTGCCAGCAGCCAAGCCAGGGCGGATGGCTACACCTTC.